Below, one T cell receptor beta chain is given with its context. Its matching antigen is unknown. The germline CDR1 and CDR2 sequences are MGHRA and YSYEKL. Trimming took 2 bases from V and 8 from J; bases not matched to a gene: 3. The length of the CDR3 is 15 residues. These data originate in a study of cytomegalovirus exposure and HLA in healthy donors. Study-level findings and limits: Cytomegalovirus association was listed for around 180 TCR beta chains.

TCRdb's copy holds only in-frame clones and misses some; the assay was immunoSEQ multiplex PCR. This sample has approximately 260,000 clones, with roughly 85% found just once. This sequence originates from a woman aged 18 to 35 in good health and CMV-seronegative. Sequencing was performed on PBMCs. This chain joins TRBV4-1 and TRBJ2-1, with TRBD2 identical over 13 bases. CDR3 in DNA: TGCGCCAGCAGCCAACCACTAGCGGGAGGGTATGAGCAGTTCTTC. Translated: CASSQPLAGGYEQFF.